This record looks at one TCR beta chain sequence and its context. Antigen specificity is unknown. This sample was included in a study of T cells after yellow fever vaccination. Template-switching 5'RACE yielded the TCR cDNA; a universal primer site and UMIs were added in the process. TCRdb independently ran MiXCR on the 5' RACE reads; one entry per CDR3 protein. The table records some 120,000 distinct CDR3 sequences, around 15% of them present only once. Notes on the study in general: Once the booster was given, most primary-vaccination clones reappeared, at just over 95% for CD4 and roughly 91% for CD8. There was a small share of clonotypes that showed up in both the CD4 and CD8 compartments.

The CDR3 length is 15 residues. V was cut by 3 bases and J by 0 bases, with 10 bases left in between. CDR1 is SEHNR and CDR2 is FQNEAQ in the germline V gene (reference sequence). The source is a man aged 18 to 29 who received the YFV17D yellow fever vaccine. This chain joins TRBV7-9 and TRBJ2-3; a possible D gene is TRBD1 (5 bases). Source: CD8+ T cells sorted from PBMCs, taken 5 days after the yellow fever booster vaccination. CDR3 nucleotides: TGTGCCAGCAGCTTGACAGATTCAAGCACAGATACGCAGTATTTT. Protein product: CASSLTDSSTDTQYF.